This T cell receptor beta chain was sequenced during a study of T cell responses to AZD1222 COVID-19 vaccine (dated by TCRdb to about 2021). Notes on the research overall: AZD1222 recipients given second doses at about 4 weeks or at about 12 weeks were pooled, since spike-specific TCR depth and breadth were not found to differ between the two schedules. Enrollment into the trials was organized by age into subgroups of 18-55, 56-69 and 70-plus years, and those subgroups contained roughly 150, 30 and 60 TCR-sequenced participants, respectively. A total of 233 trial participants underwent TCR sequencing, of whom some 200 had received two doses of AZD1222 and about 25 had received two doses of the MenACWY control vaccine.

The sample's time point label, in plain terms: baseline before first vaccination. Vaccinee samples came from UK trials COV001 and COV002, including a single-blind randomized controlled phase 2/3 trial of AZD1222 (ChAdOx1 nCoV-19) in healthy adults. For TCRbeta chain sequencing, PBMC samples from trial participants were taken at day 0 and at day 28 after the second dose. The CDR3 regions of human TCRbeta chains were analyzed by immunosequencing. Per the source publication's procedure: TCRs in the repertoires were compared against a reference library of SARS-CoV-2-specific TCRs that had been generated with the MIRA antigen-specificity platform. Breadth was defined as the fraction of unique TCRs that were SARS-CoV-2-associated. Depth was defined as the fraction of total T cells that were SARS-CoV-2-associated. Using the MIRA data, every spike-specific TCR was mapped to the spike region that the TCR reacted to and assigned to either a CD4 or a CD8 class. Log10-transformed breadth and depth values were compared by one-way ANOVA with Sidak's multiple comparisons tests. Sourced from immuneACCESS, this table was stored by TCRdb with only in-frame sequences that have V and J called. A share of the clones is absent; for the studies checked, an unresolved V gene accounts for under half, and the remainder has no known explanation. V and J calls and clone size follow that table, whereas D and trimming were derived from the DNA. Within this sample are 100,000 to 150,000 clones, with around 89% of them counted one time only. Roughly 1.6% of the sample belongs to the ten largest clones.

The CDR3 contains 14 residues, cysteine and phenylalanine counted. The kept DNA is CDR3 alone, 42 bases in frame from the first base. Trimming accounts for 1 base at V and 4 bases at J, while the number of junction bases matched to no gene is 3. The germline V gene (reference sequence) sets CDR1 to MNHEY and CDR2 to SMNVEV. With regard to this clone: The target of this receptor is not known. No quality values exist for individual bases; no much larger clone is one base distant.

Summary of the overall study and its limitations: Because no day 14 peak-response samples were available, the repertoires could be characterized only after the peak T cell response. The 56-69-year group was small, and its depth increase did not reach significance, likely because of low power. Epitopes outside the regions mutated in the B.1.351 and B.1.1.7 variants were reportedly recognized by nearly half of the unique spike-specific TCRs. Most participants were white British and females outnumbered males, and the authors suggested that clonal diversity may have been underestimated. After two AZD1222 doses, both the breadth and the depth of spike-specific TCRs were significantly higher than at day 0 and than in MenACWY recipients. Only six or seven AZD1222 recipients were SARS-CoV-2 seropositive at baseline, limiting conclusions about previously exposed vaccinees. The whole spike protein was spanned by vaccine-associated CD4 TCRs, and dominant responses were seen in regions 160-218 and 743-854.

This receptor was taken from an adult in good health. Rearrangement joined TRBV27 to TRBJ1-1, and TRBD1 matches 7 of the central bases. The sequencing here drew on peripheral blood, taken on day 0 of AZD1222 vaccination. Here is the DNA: TGTGCCAGCAGTTTATACCCAGGGGGCACTGAAGCTTTCTTT. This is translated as CASSLYPGGTEAFF.